This T cell receptor (beta chain) is drawn from a study of T cells in Graves' hyperthyroidism and ophthalmopathy. Study-level points and caveats: Blood also held most thyroid clonotypes expanded beyond 0.001. Separating ophthalmopathy from stable hyperthyroidism was achieved by a 13 V-J model.

Points on this clonotype: The antigen remains unidentified.

Amplification of TCR beta CDR3 regions was performed using RNA transcripts as template. A first-round RT-PCR of the TCR CDR3 used the HTBI primer set. Using its own MiXCR run on the multiplex PCR reads, TCRdb lists one record per CDR3 protein. The repertoire includes 450,000 to 700,000 distinct CDR3 sequences, more than 45% of them detected once, and around 19% sits in the top ten. V shed 4 bases and J 4 bases; nucleotides not matched to a gene: 13. Germline CDR1 and CDR2: MNHEY and SMNVEV (reference sequence). The CDR3 contains 19 residues. This chain links TRBV27 with TRBJ2-2; 12 nucleotides align to TRBD2. The receptor's source is an adult woman with Graves' disease, either hyperthyroidism or ophthalmopathy (not recorded which). The sequencing input was peripheral blood or thyroid tissue (not recorded which). The CDR3 coding sequence is TGTGCCAGCAGTTACTTGCTAGCGGGAGGGCCGGGCCTCACCGGGGAGCTGTTTTTT. It specifies CASSYLLAGGPGLTGELFF.